The 10 T cell receptor beta chains in this list originate from one sample, sequenced in a study of blood T cell repertoires in COVID-19. Repertoires were generated with immunoSEQ multiplex PCR, while TCRdb's copy carries only in-frame clones and drops some. Of under 50,000 clones listed, approximately 88% were seen once; the top ten hold approximately 7.2%. Sequencing was carried out using peripheral blood. These receptors were taken from a human donor in a cohort sampled during active COVID-19.

The CDR3 DNA follows: TGTGCCAGCAGCACCCGCGAGGCGTGGACTAGCGGGGGCCCCGAGAATGAGCAGTTCTTC. Protein sequence: CASSTREAWTSGGPENEQFF. The chain couples TRBV21-1 to TRBJ2-1; the table names TRBD2, a call not compared with the DNA. TRBV21-1 is tagged as a pseudogene. The CDR3 sequence is 20 residues long.

The chain couples TRBV4-1 to TRBJ1-5, with TRBD1 matching 11 bases. CDR3 size: 16 residues. Trimming took 0 bases from V and 4 from J; bases not matched to a gene: 2. Looked up from germline, CDR1 is MGHRA and CDR2 is YSYEKL. The CDR3 bases are TGCGCCAGCAGCCAAGATGGGACAGGGGGAAATCAGCCCCAGCATTTT. Its translation is CASSQDGTGGNQPQHF.

The chain links TRBV15 to TRBJ2-2; 7 nucleotides match TRBD2. This CDR3 region has 16 residues. Trimming at V came to 3 bases and at J to 5 bases, leaving 9 bases not matched to a gene. CDR1 is LNHNV, CDR2 YYDKDF, per germline (reference sequence). CDR3 DNA sequence: TGTGCCACCAGCAGGAGGGAGGGAGTGCATACCGGGGAGCTGTTTTTT. Its translation: CATSRREGVHTGELFF.

The chain couples TRBV7-2 to TRBJ2-7; possible D gene TRBD2, 5 bases. Germline lookup yields CDR1 SGHTA and CDR2 FQGNSA. The V and J ends lost 1 base and 3 bases respectively, with 13 bases between them. The length of the CDR3 is 15 residues. The CDR3 DNA follows: TGTGCCAGCAGCTTAGATCCCCGGGGTTTCTACGAGCAGTACTTC. Translation gives CASSLDPRGFYEQYF.

This clone was counted a single time. V gene TRBV28 combines with J gene TRBJ2-7, with 9 bases matching TRBD1. The CDR3 is 15 amino acids. Germline CDR1 and CDR2: MDHEN and SYDVKM. Germline trimming cut 7 bases from V and 4 bases from J; bases unmatched to any gene: 11. The CDR3 nucleotides are TGTGCCAGCAAATTCGCCGGGACAGGGAGGTACGAGCAGTACTTC. As protein: CASKFAGTGRYEQYF.

This clone was seen a handful of times. The rearrangement joins TRBV28 to TRBJ2-7, with D perhaps matching TRBD2 (6 bases). The length of the CDR3 is 14 residues. With 4 bases removed from V and 6 bases from J, the gap between germline ends came to 16 bases. CDR1 and CDR2 (germline): MDHEN, SYDVKM. The CDR3 loop reads CASSSLGGVREQYF. In DNA form, the CDR3 reads TGTGCCAGCAGTTCCCTGGGCGGGGTCCGCGAGCAGTACTTC.

The chain has TRBV19 and TRBJ1-1; no firm D call. The V gene lost 4 bases and the J gene lost 5 bases, with 8 bases spanning the gap. Germline-derived CDR1 and CDR2 are LNHDA and SQIVND (reference sequence). This CDR3 spans 12 amino acids. This CDR3 is CASSNVETEAFF. Here the CDR3 DNA reads TGTGCCAGTAGTAATGTGGAGACTGAAGCTTTCTTT.

This rearrangement joins TRBV6-1 to TRBJ2-3, with D perhaps matching TRBD2 (6 bases). There are 17 residues in the CDR3. V was clipped by 2 bases and J by 6 bases, with 21 bases between them. CDR1 and CDR2 from the germline V gene are MNHNS and SASEGT. CDR3 nucleotides: TGTGCCAGCAGTGAAAGGCCCCTCCGGGAGCGGTTCGATACGCAGTATTTT. Translation: CASSERPLRERFDTQYF.

The chain joins TRBV30 to TRBJ1-2; the D gene is possibly TRBD1 (6 bases). The CDR3 spans 13 residues. Germline V gene lookup returns CDR1 GTSNPN and CDR2 SVGIG (reference sequence). V lost 0 bases to trimming and J lost 5 bases, with 10 bases between them. The chain's CDR3 is CAWSVRQGYGYTF. The CDR3 region has the DNA TGTGCCTGGAGTGTACGGCAGGGGTATGGCTACACCTTC.

This clone showed up just once. This chain uses TRBV4-1 with TRBJ1-1, with 7 bases fitting TRBD1. Losses at the gene ends were 2 bases for V and 6 bases for J; bases not matched to a gene: 21. The CDR3 has 19 residues. CDR1 is MGHRA, CDR2 YSYEKL, per germline. The CDR3 DNA is TGCGCCAGCAGCCAAATTGCGACACGTCGGAGGGGGCGTAGGGCTGAAGCTTTCTTT. It is translated as CASSQIATRRRGRRAEAFF.